The 9 T cell receptor beta chains reported below all come from one sample, sequenced in a study of blood T cell repertoires in COVID-19. Sequenced by immunoSEQ multiplex PCR; TCRdb stores in-frame clones only, minus some. The sample contains around 65,000 clones, over 80% of which appear only once. Sequencing used peripheral blood. All receptors come from a man between 70 and 80 years old with acute or convalescent COVID-19.

The rearrangement joins TRBV6-5 to TRBJ1-1; D is ambiguous. CDR1 is MNHEY, CDR2 SVGAGI, per germline. CDR3 length: 15 residues. The V gene lost 2 bases and the J gene lost 6 bases, with 16 bases spanning the gap. CDR3 bases: TGTGCCAGCAGTTACAGCGCGTATGGCTTGGCTGAAGCTTTCTTT. Encoded protein: CASSYSAYGLAEAFF.

The CDR3 DNA is TGTGCCAGCACCTCCGGGCCGGGGGTAGATTCACCCCTCCACTTT. It specifies CASTSGPGVDSPLHF. The chain has TRBV2 and TRBJ1-6; D might be TRBD1 (5 bases). Between the trimmed V and J ends, which lost 7 bases and 8 bases, there was a span of 18 bases. From germline, CDR1 is SNHLY and CDR2 FYNNEI. This CDR3 has 15 residues.

V and J are TRBV6-5 and TRBJ2-2, with 7 bases aligning to TRBD1. Germline assignment: CDR1 MNHEY and CDR2 SVGAGI. V trimming: 7 bases; J trimming: 7 bases; junction bases outside the gene matches: 6. The CDR3 loop spans 13 amino acids. In nucleotides, the CDR3 is TGTGCCAGCACCCCAACAGGGGACGGGGAGCTGTTTTTT. Protein product: CASTPTGDGELFF.

V gene TRBV28 combines with J gene TRBJ2-3, with D perhaps TRBD1 (6 bases). V shed 1 base and J shed 7 bases, with 18 bases lying between them. Germline V gene data show CDR1 as MDHEN and CDR2 as SYDVKM. This CDR3 region has 16 residues. The CDR3 DNA reads as TGTGCCAGCAGTTTATACGGGACAAATTTAGGACATACGCAGTATTTT. Translated: CASSLYGTNLGHTQYF.

J is TRBJ1-2 and V is TRBV27; 10 bases are a match to TRBD1. V lost 1 base to trimming and J lost 5 bases; unmatched junction nucleotides: 10. From germline, CDR1 is MNHEY and CDR2 SMNVEV (reference sequence). The CDR3 totals 17 residues. In DNA, the CDR3 is TGTGCCAGCAGTTTATTATTTGGGGACAGGGGACCGTATGGCTACACCTTC. Amino acid sequence: CASSLLFGDRGPYGYTF.

The rearrangement uses TRBV5-4 and TRBJ2-5; TRBD1 might be the D (6 bases). Germline-derived CDR1 and CDR2 are SGHNT and YYREEE (reference sequence). The CDR3 length is 13 residues. V gave up 3 bases and J gave up 5 bases, with 11 bases separating them. Written as DNA, the CDR3 is TGTGCCAGCAGCTCCGACAGGAGGGAGACCCAGTACTTC. It yields the protein CASSSDRRETQYF.

This clone has more than one count but fewer than ten. The chain links TRBV28 to TRBJ1-3; maybe TRBD1 (5 bases). V was cut by 5 bases and J by 4 bases, with 15 bases left in between. Germline CDR1 MDHEN, CDR2 SYDVKM. This CDR3 spans 15 amino acids. CDR3 amino acids: CASSPGHTPGNTIYF. CDR3 bases: TGTGCCAGCAGTCCAGGACACACACCCGGAAACACCATATATTTT.

V gene TRBV6-5 combines with J gene TRBJ2-7; D perhaps matches TRBD1 (5 bases). Trimming shortened V by 6 bases and J by 3 bases, and 12 bases separated the two germline ends. The germline V gene encodes CDR1 MNHEY and CDR2 SVGAGI. The CDR3 extends over 13 amino acids. CDR3 in DNA: TGTGCCAGCAGGAAGGGGCATCTCTACGAGCAGTACTTC. This codes for CASRKGHLYEQYF.

The chain uses TRBV3-1 (or the pseudogene TRBV3-2) and TRBJ2-1; TRBD2 might be the D (6 bases). Deletions cut 2 bases from V and 5 bases from J, with 19 bases between. Germline V gene sequence: CDR1 LGHDT, CDR2 YNNKEL (reference sequence). This CDR3 is 17 amino acids long. The CDR3 DNA reads as TGTGCCAGCAGCCAAACCCCAGGGACTTACCTGGACAATGAGCAGTTCTTC. Translating it yields CASSQTPGTYLDNEQFF.